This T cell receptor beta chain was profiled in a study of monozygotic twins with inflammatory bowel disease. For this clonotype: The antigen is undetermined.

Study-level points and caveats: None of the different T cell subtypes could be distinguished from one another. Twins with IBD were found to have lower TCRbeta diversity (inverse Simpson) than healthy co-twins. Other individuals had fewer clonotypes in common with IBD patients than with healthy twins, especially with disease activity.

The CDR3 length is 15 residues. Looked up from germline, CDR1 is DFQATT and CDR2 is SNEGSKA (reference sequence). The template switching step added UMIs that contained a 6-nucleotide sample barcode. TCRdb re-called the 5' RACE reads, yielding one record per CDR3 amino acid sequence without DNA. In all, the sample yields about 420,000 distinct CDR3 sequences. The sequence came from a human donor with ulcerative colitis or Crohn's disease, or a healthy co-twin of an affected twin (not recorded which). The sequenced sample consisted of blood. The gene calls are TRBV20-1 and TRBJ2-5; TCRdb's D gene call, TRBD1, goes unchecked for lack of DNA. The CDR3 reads CSATLDRGSQETQYF.